This TCR beta chain was obtained from a study of cytomegalovirus exposure and HLA in healthy donors. PCR used 60 Vbeta primers and 13 Jbeta primers. Method: immunoSEQ multiplex PCR; TCRdb's copy keeps in-frame clones and lacks some. This table holds fewer than 200,000 clones, about 80% found once. Of note for this clone: Antigen specificity is unknown.

The V gene's germline CDR1 is SNHLY and CDR2 FYNNEI. The CDR3 loop spans 12 amino acids. Study-wide findings and caveats: It was taken for granted in presence/absence analyses that sequencing depth across donors was roughly uniform.

Sequences were obtained from PBMCs. The J gene is TRBJ2-7, the V gene TRBV2; possibly TRBD2 for D (5 bases). The clonotype originates from a woman under 40 in good health and CMV-seronegative. This chain's CDR3 is CAGRGDLREQYF. As DNA, the CDR3 is TGTGCGGGCCGGGGAGACCTACGGGAGCAGTACTTC. The full variable domain, in which reference TRBV2 and TRBJ2-7 provide the parts outside the CDR3, is EPEVTQTPSHQVTQMGQEVILRCVPISNHLYFYWYRQILGQKVEFLVSFYNNEISEKSEIFDDQFSVERPDGSNFTLKIRSTKLEDSAMYFCAGRGDLREQYFGPGTRLTVT.